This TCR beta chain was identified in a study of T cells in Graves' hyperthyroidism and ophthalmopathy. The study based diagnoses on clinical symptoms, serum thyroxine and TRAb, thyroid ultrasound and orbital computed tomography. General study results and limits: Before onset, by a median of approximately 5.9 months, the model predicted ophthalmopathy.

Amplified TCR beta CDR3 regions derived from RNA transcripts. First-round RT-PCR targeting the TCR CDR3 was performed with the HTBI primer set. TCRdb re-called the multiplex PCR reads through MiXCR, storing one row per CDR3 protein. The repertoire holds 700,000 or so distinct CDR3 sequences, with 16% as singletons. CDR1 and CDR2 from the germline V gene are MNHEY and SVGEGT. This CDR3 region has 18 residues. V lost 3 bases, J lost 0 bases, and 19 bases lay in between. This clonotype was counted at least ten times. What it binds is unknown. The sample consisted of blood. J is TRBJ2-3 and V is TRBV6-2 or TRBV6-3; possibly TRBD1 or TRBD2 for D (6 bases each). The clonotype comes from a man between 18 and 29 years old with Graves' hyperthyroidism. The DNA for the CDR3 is TGTGCCAGCAGTTATCCTATTCTTACAGGGACTAGCACAGATACGCAGTATTTT. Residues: CASSYPILTGTSTDTQYF.